This TCR beta chain originates from a study of metastatic and nonmetastatic thyroid tumors. Across the study: Thyroid patients, malignant and benign, had repertoires compared across blood and tumor or nodule tissue.

Per the study methods: Clinicopathological groups of papillary thyroid cancer showed CDR3 differences that were used to build a distant-metastasis classifier. TCRdb reanalyzed the PCR reads via MiXCR. TCRdb's processing, not the authors', yielded these V and J calls. The table includes tens of thousands of clones, around 43% detected once. As concerns this clone: The antigen remains unidentified.

Study observations and caveats: TCR beta diversity was reportedly significantly higher in malignant thyroid tumors than benign nodules, in blood and tumor.

This CDR3 has 14 amino acids. V lost 3 bases to trimming and J lost 1 base; unmatched junction nucleotides: 2. Per germline, CDR1 MNHEY and CDR2 SVGEGT. Treatment of any kind had been given to no patient before thyroid surgery. This receptor was taken from a male donor with papillary thyroid cancer or a benign thyroid nodule (not recorded which). Some clones in this sample may be carry-over from other donors' samples. The sample comprised tumor tissue. This sequence joins TRBV6-2 or TRBV6-3 and TRBJ1-1, with 7 bases aligning to TRBD1. The CDR3 protein is CASSYRDRNTEAFF. The DNA for the CDR3 is TGTGCCAGCAGTTATAGGGACAGGAACACTGAAGCTTTCTTT.